Listed below are T cell receptor beta chains from one sample, sequenced in a study of blood T cell repertoires in COVID-19. Libraries were prepared by immunoSEQ multiplex PCR; TCRdb keeps only in-frame clonotypes and omits some of them. The sample has a few hundred thousand clones; more than 90% are singletons. The sequencing input was PBMCs or T cells enriched from blood (not recorded which). The receptors shown here come from a woman in her 30s who had recovered from COVID-19. CDR3s include the opening cysteine and the closing phenylalanine or tryptophan. The D gene is left open where the match is weak. Not all rows give a size; the values are once, few, many and, for expanded clones, a class.

D gene: .; V gene: TRBV30; J gene: TRBJ1-3; clone size: .; CDR3 protein: CAWSAGDGNTIYF; CDR3 DNA: TGTGCCTGGAGCGCAGGGGATGGAAACACCATATATTTT
D gene: .; V gene: TRBV12-3/TRBV12-4; J gene: TRBJ2-7; clone size: few; CDR3 protein: CASSRRDIYDQYF; CDR3 DNA: TGTGCCAGCAGTCGCCGGGACATCTACGATCAGTACTTC
D gene: .; V gene: TRBV2; J gene: TRBJ2-2; clone size: .; CDR3 protein: CASGGGAGELFF; CDR3 DNA: TGTGCCAGCGGGGGAGGCGCCGGGGAGCTGTTTTTT
D gene: .; V gene: TRBV12-3/TRBV12-4; J gene: TRBJ1-6; clone size: .; CDR3 protein: CASSLDNSPLHF; CDR3 DNA: TGTGCCAGCAGTCTCGATAATTCACCCCTCCACTTT
D gene: .; V gene: TRBV11-3; J gene: TRBJ2-3; clone size: .; CDR3 protein: CASREGAGDTQYF; CDR3 DNA: TGTGCCAGCAGGGAGGGTGCGGGGGATACGCAGTATTTT
D gene: .; V gene: TRBV30; J gene: TRBJ2-5; clone size: .; CDR3 protein: CAWSVVGETQYF; CDR3 DNA: TGTGCCTGGAGTGTCGTGGGCGAGACCCAGTACTTC
D gene: TRBD1; V gene: TRBV6-1; J gene: TRBJ2-1; clone size: .; CDR3 protein: CASSEAGTGQNEQFF; CDR3 DNA: TGTGCCAGCAGTGAGGCTGGGACAGGGCAGAATGAGCAGTTCTTC
D gene: TRBD2; V gene: TRBV28; J gene: TRBJ2-1; clone size: .; CDR3 protein: CASSLRPWLAGGREQFF; CDR3 DNA: TGTGCCAGCAGTTTACGCCCCTGGCTAGCGGGAGGCAGGGAGCAGTTCTTC
D gene: .; V gene: TRBV4-2; J gene: TRBJ2-2; clone size: .; CDR3 protein: CASSPGVGLVGELFF; CDR3 DNA: TGTGCCAGCAGCCCGGGGGTGGGGCTGGTCGGGGAGCTGTTTTTT
D gene: TRBD1; V gene: TRBV6-5; J gene: TRBJ2-7; clone size: .; CDR3 protein: CASWTGRNEQYF; CDR3 DNA: TGTGCCTCGTGGACAGGGAGGAACGAGCAGTACTTC
D gene: .; V gene: TRBV7-2; J gene: TRBJ2-2; clone size: .; CDR3 protein: CASSPQFTGELFF; CDR3 DNA: TGTGCCAGCAGCCCGCAGTTTACCGGGGAGCTGTTTTTT
D gene: .; V gene: TRBV28; J gene: TRBJ1-1; clone size: .; CDR3 protein: CASSLQANTEAFF; CDR3 DNA: TGTGCCAGCAGCCTACAGGCGAACACTGAAGCTTTCTTT